Listed below are T cell receptor beta chains from one sample, sequenced in a study of blood T cell repertoires in COVID-19. Generated by immunoSEQ multiplex PCR, the TCRdb table keeps only in-frame clones and is missing some. The profile covers 120,000 or so clones, with roughly 91% appearing a single time and about 1.6% taken by the ten largest. Material: peripheral blood. The source of these receptors is a human donor in a cohort sampled during active COVID-19. The CDR3 runs from the conserved cysteine through the conserved F or W. A D gene is named only where the DNA matches it firmly. The listing skips clone size in some rows; elsewhere it reads once, few, many or a size class.

>.|TRBV5-4|.|TRBJ2-5
TGTGCCAGCAGCCTCCGTCGGGATGAGACCCAGTACTTC
CASSLRRDETQYF
>.|TRBV27|.|TRBJ2-6
TGTGCCAGCAGCCTCAGGGTTTCTGGGGCCAACGTCCTGACTTTC
CASSLRVSGANVLTF
>.|TRBV5-1|TRBD2|TRBJ2-5
TGCGCCAGCAGCTTGGCAGTGGCTAGCGGGCGGGAGACCCAGTACTTC
CASSLAVASGRETQYF
>.|TRBV4-2|.|TRBJ2-3
TGTGCCAGCAGCCCCTTAGGAAGCGGGCCAATTTCAGATACGCAGTATTTT
CASSPLGSGPISDTQYF
>.|TRBV18|.|TRBJ1-2
TGTGCCAGCTCACCACCTGGTCAGGGGATTCATGGCTACACCTTC
CASSPPGQGIHGYTF
>.|TRBV6-4|.|TRBJ2-7
TGTGCCAGCAGTCCTTTACCGGGGTCAGCCTACGAGCAGTACTTC
CASSPLPGSAYEQYF
>.|TRBV30|TRBD1|TRBJ1-6
TGTGCCTGGAGTGTACAGGGGAGCTCCTATAATTCACCCCTCCACTTT
CAWSVQGSSYNSPLHF
>.|TRBV12-5|.|TRBJ2-7
TGTGCTAGTGGTTTAGACTTAACCTACGAGCAGTACTTC
CASGLDLTYEQYF
>once|TRBV7-9|TRBD1|TRBJ2-3
TGTGCCAGCAGTCAGGGGGTTAATGCAGATACGCAGTATTTT
CASSQGVNADTQYF
>.|TRBV6-6|TRBD2|TRBJ2-1
TGTGCCAGCAGTCGACTAGCGGGGGGGCTTGGTAATGAGCAGTTCTTC
CASSRLAGGLGNEQFF
>once|TRBV27|TRBD2|TRBJ2-3
TGTGCCAGCAGTATGAGCGGGGGGATCACAGATACGCAGTATTTT
CASSMSGGITDTQYF
>.|TRBV2|.|TRBJ1-1
TGTGCCAGCAACATGAACACTGAAGCTTTCTTT
CASNMNTEAFF
>.|TRBV28|.|TRBJ1-3
TGTGCCAGTCAGAAATCCTCGCGAAACACCATATATTTT
CASQKSSRNTIYF
>.|TRBV7-9|TRBD2|TRBJ2-7
TGTGCCAGCAGCTACCGGACTAGCGGAGCCTACGAGCAGTACTTC
CASSYRTSGAYEQYF
>.|TRBV19|.|TRBJ1-4
TGTGCCAGTAGGACCACAGGGCTTCTGGCTAATGAAAAACTGTTTTTT
CASRTTGLLANEKLFF
>.|TRBV6-5|TRBD1|TRBJ1-5
TGTGCCAGCATGGAGGTCAGGGGGCTGGGACAGCCCCAGCATTTT
CASMEVRGLGQPQHF
>.|TRBV12-3/TRBV12-4|.|TRBJ2-3
TGTGCCAGCAGTTTGAGTAGCACAGATACGCAGTATTTT
CASSLSSTDTQYF
>once|TRBV4-1|TRBD1|TRBJ1-4
TGCGCCAGCAGCCAAGATTTCGGGACAGATCACGGAACTAATGAAAAACTGTTTTTT
CASSQDFGTDHGTNEKLFF
>.|TRBV11-2|TRBD1|TRBJ2-2
TGTGCCAGCAGCTCGGACAGGGGGCACACCGGGGAGCTGTTTTTT
CASSSDRGHTGELFF
>.|TRBV7-9|.|TRBJ1-2
TGTGCCAGCAGCTGGTCGACGGGCTATGGCTACACCTTC
CASSWSTGYGYTF
>.|TRBV4-1|TRBD1|TRBJ2-5
TGCGCCAGCAGCCAAGTTGCAGGGGGTTTAAAGACCCAGTACTTC
CASSQVAGGLKTQYF
>.|TRBV6-1|TRBD2|TRBJ2-1
TGTGCCAGCAGTGCTTACTCCGGGGCGGGAGGGCCCAATGAGCAGTTCTTC
CASSAYSGAGGPNEQFF
>once|TRBV3-1/TRBV3-2|TRBD2|TRBJ2-1
TGTGCCAGCAGCCAAGATAAGACTAGCGGGAGTTCCTACAATGAGCAGTTCTTC
CASSQDKTSGSSYNEQFF
>.|TRBV5-1|TRBD2|TRBJ2-5
TGCGCCAGCAGCATTCTCGGGGGGGAAGATGAGACCCAGTACTTC
CASSILGGEDETQYF
>.|TRBV28|TRBD1|TRBJ1-2
TGTGCCAGCAGTTTAACGAGACAGGGCTATGGCTACACCTTC
CASSLTRQGYGYTF
>.|TRBV9|TRBD2|TRBJ2-1
TGTGCCAGCAGCGTAGGAATGAGGGGGACTAGCGGGAACTACAATGAGCAGTTCTTC
CASSVGMRGTSGNYNEQFF
>.|TRBV11-2|.|TRBJ1-4
TGTGCCAGCAGTTTACTTGCAACTAATGAAAAACTGTTTTTT
CASSLLATNEKLFF
>.|TRBV28|.|TRBJ2-7
TGTGCCAGCACCCCTAGTCCCTACGAGCAGTACTTC
CASTPSPYEQYF
>.|TRBV19|.|TRBJ2-7
TGTGCCAGTAGCCATGGCGGGGGCCGCTACGAGCAGTACTTC
CASSHGGGRYEQYF
>.|TRBV7-2|.|TRBJ2-2
TGTGCCAGCAGCTTAGGGCCAGGGATTACCGGGGAGCTGTTTTTT
CASSLGPGITGELFF
>.|TRBV5-1|.|TRBJ1-1
TGCGCCAGCAGCTTGGAGTTCGGGGGGACTGAAGCTTTCTTT
CASSLEFGGTEAFF
>once|TRBV5-1|TRBD2|TRBJ2-5
TGCGCCAGCAGCTTGTGGGGAGCGGGAGGGGCAGAGACCCAGTACTTC
CASSLWGAGGAETQYF
>.|TRBV6-2/TRBV6-3|.|TRBJ2-5
TGTGCCAGCAGTAGACGGGGTGGGCAAGAGACCCAGTACTTC
CASSRRGGQETQYF
>.|TRBV21-1|.|TRBJ2-3
TGTGCCAGCAGCGCCGACAGGGGTCCTACAGATACGCAGTATTTT
CASSADRGPTDTQYF
>.|TRBV24-1|TRBD2|TRBJ2-3
TGTGCCACCAGTGATTCACTAGCGGGGGGCCCAGATACGCAGTATTTT
CATSDSLAGGPDTQYF
>once|TRBV6-5|.|TRBJ2-7
TGTGCCAGCAGTTACTCTTCAGGAGCGGTTTTGGAGCAGTACTTC
CASSYSSGAVLEQYF